The 24 T cell receptor beta chains below all came from one sample that was sequenced in a study of Ad26.COV2.S vaccination and SARS-CoV-2 variants (dated by TCRdb to about 2021). Library preparation was by the immunoSEQ multiplex PCR assay. TCRdb re-hosts the immuneACCESS table, in-frame sequences only. Its copies lack some clones; in the studies checked, an unresolved V gene accounts for under half of them, and the cause for the rest is not known. The sample profile shows fewer than 500,000 clones; approximately 92% of them were found once. In total, the top ten clones hold approximately 12% of the sample. The sample's treatment or condition label is to be understood as: some 20 received Ad26.COV2.S at low or high dose, single or two shots; roughly 5 received placebo; per-sample allocation not given. For vaccine and placebo recipients, repertoires were sequenced using samples collected on day 63 after the first injection.

Sequences were derived from peripheral blood, sampled in a trial of Ad26.COV2.S vaccine versus placebo. The source of these receptors is a person between 18 and 65 years old who received the Ad26.COV2.S COVID-19 vaccine or a placebo.

CDR3 nucleotides: TGTGCCAGCAGTTTCACAGGGTCCAATCAGCCCCAGCATTTT. As protein: CASSFTGSNQPQHF. The J gene is TRBJ1-5, the V gene TRBV6-5; possible D gene TRBD1, 6 bases. The CDR3 loop spans 14 amino acids. Germline V gene lookup returns CDR1 MNHEY and CDR2 SVGAGI. The V gene lost 4 bases and the J gene lost 3 bases, with 10 bases spanning the gap.

V and J are TRBV7-3 and TRBJ2-1; TRBD1 aligns across 10 bases. This CDR3 contains 14 residues. The germline gives CDR1 SGHTA, CDR2 FQGTGA. After removal of 2 bases from V and 6 bases from J, the junction contained 1 base not matched to a gene. The CDR3 nucleotides read TGTGCCAGCAGCTTAGGGGACAGGGGCAATGAGCAGTTCTTC. Translation gives CASSLGDRGNEQFF.

The V gene is TRBV11-2, the J gene TRBJ2-2; 11 bases match TRBD2. V lost 5 bases to trimming and J lost 1 base; unmatched junction nucleotides: 6. CDR3 length equals 17 residues. Germline V gene data show CDR1 as SGHAT and CDR2 as FQNNGV. CDR3 in DNA: TGTGCCAGCAGCATCCTAGCGGGAGGACGGAACACCGGGGAGCTGTTTTTT. It encodes CASSILAGGRNTGELFF.

The rearrangement links TRBV5-4 to TRBJ2-5; 8 positions match TRBD1. V lost 4 bases, J lost 5 bases, and 7 bases stayed unmatched. The germline V gene encodes CDR1 SGHNT and CDR2 YYREEE (reference sequence). The CDR3 is 14 amino acids. The CDR3 is CASSPQGAGETQYF. The CDR3 bases are TGTGCCAGCAGCCCCCAGGGGGCGGGGGAGACCCAGTACTTC.

The table lists this clone with a count of one. The V and J genes are TRBV12-5 and TRBJ2-7; D uncertain. The V end lost 3 bases, the J end lost 0 bases, and 15 bases lay between the germline ends. The CDR3 has 16 amino acids. Germline V gene lookup returns CDR1 LGHNT and CDR2 FRNRAP. The CDR3 spells CASGLGTGMASYEQYF. The CDR3 coding sequence is TGTGCTAGTGGTTTAGGTACCGGAATGGCCTCCTACGAGCAGTACTTC.

The chain joins TRBV3-1 (or the pseudogene TRBV3-2) to TRBJ2-3; 10 bases are a match to TRBD2. The CDR3 runs 16 residues. The ends lost 4 bases at V and 3 bases at J; junction bases unmatched: 7. Germline V gene data show CDR1 as LGHDT and CDR2 as YNNKEL (reference sequence). CDR3 DNA: TGTGCCAGCAGCCTCCGAGCGGGAGGGGGTACAGATACGCAGTATTTT. It codes for CASSLRAGGGTDTQYF.

The chain carries TRBV4-3 and TRBJ2-7; D is perhaps TRBD1 or TRBD2 (5 bases each). Germline-derived CDR1 and CDR2 are LGHNA and YSLEER. The CDR3 spans 15 residues. The V end was cut by 0 bases, the J end by 6 bases, with 15 bases between. This CDR3 is CASSQDGAGGFEQYF. CDR3 in DNA: TGCGCCAGCAGCCAAGACGGGGCTGGGGGATTCGAGCAGTACTTC.

V usage is TRBV6-2 or TRBV6-3 and J usage is TRBJ1-3, with D hard to call. The V gene's germline CDR1 is MNHEY and CDR2 SVGEGT. Trimming removed 4 bases from V and 2 bases from J, with 15 bases in between. The length of the CDR3 is 16 residues. The CDR3 DNA reads TGTGCCAGCAGTTCCGGGCCGGGCACGGCTGGAAACACCATATATTTT. This encodes CASSSGPGTAGNTIYF.

This clone was recorded only once. CDR3 region: CASSLRSGLADYEQYF. CDR3 bases: TGTGCCAGCAGCTTAAGATCAGGACTAGCAGACTACGAGCAGTACTTC. The chain links TRBV5-8 to TRBJ2-7; 8 bases are a match to TRBD2. V lost 2 bases and J lost 3; bases outside the gene matches: 10. CDR3 length: 16 amino acids. Germline values: CDR1 SGHTS, CDR2 YDEGEE.

The chain joins TRBV7-9 to TRBJ2-2; no firm D call. In germline, CDR1 is SEHNR, CDR2 FQNEAQ (reference sequence). Trimming left V 5 bases short and J 5 bases short, with 6 bases between. This CDR3 is 12 amino acids long. CDR3 DNA sequence: TGTGCCAGCAGCCCAGTAACCGGGGAGCTGTTTTTT. This gives the protein CASSPVTGELFF.

The CDR3 region is CASSLGEYYGYTF. CDR3 coding DNA: TGTGCCAGCAGCTTAGGGGAATACTATGGCTACACCTTC. The chain links TRBV11-2 to TRBJ1-2; no clear D gene. Trimming took 1 base from V and 3 from J, leaving 6 bases between them. This CDR3 comprises 13 residues. Germline V gives CDR1 SGHAT, CDR2 FQNNGV. The full variable domain, with the rest looked up from reference TRBV11-2 and TRBJ1-2, is EAGVAQSPRYKIIEKRQSVAFWCNPISGHATLYWYQQILGQGPKLLIQFQNNGVVDDSQLPKDRFSAERLKGVDSTLKIQPAKLEDSAVYLCASSLGEYYGYTFGSGTRLTVV.

The chain uses TRBV7-2 and TRBJ2-3; 9 bases map to TRBD2. After removal of 1 base from V and 6 bases from J, the junction contained 8 bases not matched to a gene. There are 16 residues in the CDR3. Germline CDR1 is SGHTA and CDR2 is FQGNSA. The CDR3 bases are TGTGCCAGCAGCTTAGGGTTGGTGCGGGAGGGCGATACGCAGTATTTT. As protein: CASSLGLVREGDTQYF. Full variable domain (outside the CDR3, taken from reference TRBV7-2 and TRBJ2-3): GAGVSQSPSNKVTEKGKDVELRCDPISGHTALYWYRQSLGQGLEFLIYFQGNSAPDKSGLPSDRFSAERTGGSVSTLTIQRTQQEDSAVYLCASSLGLVREGDTQYFGPGTRLTVL.

The chain carries TRBV4-2 and TRBJ2-2, with TRBD2 identical over 9 bases. V trimming: 4 bases; J trimming: 5 bases; junction bases outside the gene matches: 17. The CDR3 is 19 residues long. Germline V gene sequence: CDR1 LGHNA, CDR2 YNFKEQ. DNA for the CDR3: TGTGCCAGCAGCCCGACGAGGGTAGCGGGAGTATTATATACCGGGGAGCTGTTTTTT. It translates to CASSPTRVAGVLYTGELFF.

The rearrangement links TRBV12-3 or TRBV12-4 to TRBJ1-1; 7 nucleotides align to TRBD1. The CDR3 covers 13 residues. Losses at the gene ends were 5 bases for V and 4 bases for J; bases not matched to a gene: 4. The CDR3 here is CASSQTGLTEAFF. CDR3 DNA sequence: TGTGCCAGCAGTCAGACAGGGCTCACTGAAGCTTTCTTT.

The chain uses TRBV30 and TRBJ2-2; D uncertain. Trimming left V 1 base short and J 9 bases short, with 6 bases between. The CDR3 has 11 residues. Germline V lookup: CDR1 GTSNPN, CDR2 SVGIG (reference sequence). CDR3 sequence (DNA): TGTGCCTGGAGTGCAGGAAGGGAGCTGTTTTTT. Translating it yields CAWSAGRELFF.

The genes are TRBV5-1 and TRBJ1-1; 9 nucleotides align to TRBD1. V lost 4 bases and J lost 0; bases outside the gene matches: 7. There are 16 residues in the CDR3. CDR1 and CDR2 from the germline V gene are SGHRS and YFSETQ. CDR3 coding DNA: TGCGCCAGCAGCGCCGGGACAGGGAACATGAACACTGAAGCTTTCTTT. It specifies CASSAGTGNMNTEAFF.

The chain carries TRBV12-3 or TRBV12-4 and TRBJ1-5, with 7 bases matching TRBD1. V lost 7 bases and J lost 4; bases outside the gene matches: 4. This CDR3 region has 13 residues. CDR3 bases: TGTGCCAGCAACGGACAGGCTAATCAGCCCCAGCATTTT. Amino acids: CASNGQANQPQHF.

There are a few counts of this clone. This rearrangement joins TRBV4-1 to TRBJ1-5; D remains ambiguous. The CDR3 runs 14 residues. The ends were cut back, 0 bases at V and 7 bases at J, with 10 bases in the middle. CDR1 MGHRA and CDR2 YSYEKL come from the germline V gene. CDR3 bases: TGCGCCAGCAGCCAAGAAAGCCCCGGCCAGCCCCAGCATTTT. It translates to CASSQESPGQPQHF.

The rearrangement joins TRBV3-1 (or the pseudogene TRBV3-2) to TRBJ2-3; 11 nucleotides agree with TRBD2. V dropped 5 bases and J dropped 0; count of bases not matched to a gene: 4. The CDR3 sequence is 16 residues long. Germline V gene data show CDR1 as LGHDT and CDR2 as YNNKEL (reference sequence). The CDR3 nucleotides read TGTGCCAGCAGCGGGACTAGCGGAATTAGCACAGATACGCAGTATTTT. Encoded protein: CASSGTSGISTDTQYF.

In its sample, this clone was seen once. The chain recombines TRBV5-1 with TRBJ2-1; D is ambiguous. Trimming removed 4 bases at V and 9 bases at J, with 8 bases between. Germline V lookup: CDR1 SGHRS, CDR2 YFSETQ. This CDR3 comprises 11 residues. The CDR3 DNA reads as TGCGCCAGCAGCAATTCGGGTGAGCAGTTCTTC. Translated, it gives CASSNSGEQFF.

This clone was detected once. This sequence joins TRBV5-4 and TRBJ2-5, with TRBD2 identical over 10 bases. J was trimmed by 5 bases and V by 2 bases; bases with no gene match: 6. The CDR3 extends over 15 amino acids. Germline V gene lookup returns CDR1 SGHNT and CDR2 YYREEE (reference sequence). DNA of the CDR3: TGTGCCAGCAGCTTAGCGGGAGGGCCTCAGGAGACCCAGTACTTC. It encodes CASSLAGGPQETQYF.

The chain recombines TRBV7-4 with TRBJ1-5; D gene ambiguous. CDR1 is SGHVT and CDR2 is SQSDAQ in the germline V gene. This CDR3 region has 15 residues. The V and J ends lost 1 base and 7 bases respectively, with 14 bases between them. DNA for the CDR3: TGTGCCAGCAGCTTAGTAGGCGGTCTAGGGCAGCCCCAGCATTTT. This sequence encodes CASSLVGGLGQPQHF.

The rearrangement uses TRBV18 and TRBJ2-5; the match to TRBD1 covers 7 bases. The CDR3 runs to 13 residues. J was trimmed by 5 bases and V by 4 bases; bases with no gene match: 4. The V gene's germline CDR1 is KGHSH and CDR2 LQKENI. The DNA for the CDR3 is TGTGCCAGCTCACAGACAGGGTTGGAGACCCAGTACTTC. It encodes CASSQTGLETQYF.

The chain combines TRBV19 with TRBJ2-7; the match to TRBD1 covers 7 bases. The CDR3 totals 15 residues. Germline CDR1 is LNHDA and CDR2 is SQIVND (reference sequence). Trimming cost V 2 bases and J 0 bases; bases outside gene matches: 4. CDR3 DNA: TGTGCCAGTAGTATATTGACAGGGTCCTCCTACGAGCAGTACTTC. Translation gives CASSILTGSSYEQYF.